The 20 T cell receptor beta chains below all came from one sample that was sequenced in a study of blood T cell repertoires in COVID-19. Using immunoSEQ multiplex PCR, the repertoire was profiled, and TCRdb retains in-frame clones only, with some absent. The sample lists under 250,000 clones; 75% to 90% were seen once. Sequenced input: peripheral blood. The receptors originated from a woman aged 70-85 years with active or convalescent COVID-19.

V usage is TRBV7-9 and J usage is TRBJ2-1, with 8 bases lining up with TRBD2. CDR1 and CDR2 from the germline V gene are SEHNR and FQNEAQ (reference sequence). Trimming removed 4 bases from V and 8 bases from J; junction bases left unmatched: 7. The CDR3 sequence is 14 residues long. The CDR3 DNA follows: TGTGCCAGCAGCTCTCGGACCGGGGGGGATGAGCAGTTCTTC. It specifies CASSSRTGGDEQFF.

The V and J genes are TRBV6-2 or TRBV6-3 and TRBJ2-3; the D gene is possibly TRBD2 (6 bases). The V end lost 7 bases, the J end lost 0 bases, and 14 bases lay between the germline ends. CDR1 MNHEY and CDR2 SVGEGT come from the germline V gene. The CDR3 runs to 15 residues. The CDR3 is CASTPGDSSTDTQYF. The CDR3 coding sequence is TGTGCCAGCACCCCGGGGGACTCAAGCACAGATACGCAGTATTTT.

J is TRBJ1-5 and V is TRBV2, with D unclear. The germline V and J ends were trimmed by 7 bases and 2 bases, with 15 bases remaining between them. Germline-derived CDR1 and CDR2 are SNHLY and FYNNEI. The CDR3 has 15 amino acids. Here the CDR3 reads CASIPGSNGNQPQHF. CDR3 DNA sequence: TGTGCCAGCATTCCCGGGAGTAACGGCAATCAGCCCCAGCATTTT.

This chain joins TRBV2 and TRBJ2-7, with TRBD2 matching 10 bases. The J segment lost 2 bases and the V segment lost 6 bases, leaving 4 bases of the junction unmatched. The CDR3 length is 14 residues. Germline CDR1 is SNHLY and CDR2 is FYNNEI. The CDR3 DNA reads TGTGCCAGCAGGCAAGCGGGAGGGCCCTACGAGCAGTACTTC. This codes for CASRQAGGPYEQYF.

The chain has TRBV29-1 and TRBJ2-7; a weak D match, TRBD2 (6 bases). This CDR3 is 13 amino acids long. Trimming removed 6 bases from V and 4 bases from J, with 16 bases in between. Germline lookup yields CDR1 SQVTM and CDR2 ANQGSEA. The CDR3 reads CSVPTEGQYEQYF. In DNA, the CDR3 is TGCAGCGTCCCGACGGAGGGGCAGTACGAGCAGTACTTC.

Only a few counts were recorded for this clone. V gene TRBV9 combines with J gene TRBJ2-1; no clear D. Trimming shortened V by 3 bases and J by 4 bases, and 8 bases separated the two germline ends. Per the germline V gene, CDR1 is SGDLS and CDR2 is YYNGEE. There are 13 residues in the CDR3. The CDR3 is CASSEWQYNEQFF. The CDR3 DNA reads TGTGCCAGCAGCGAATGGCAGTACAATGAGCAGTTCTTC.

The sample holds a few counts of this clone. The V and J genes are TRBV30 and TRBJ1-5; no clear D gene. Germline V gives CDR1 GTSNPN, CDR2 SVGIG (reference sequence). The CDR3 is 18 amino acids. V was cut by 2 bases and J by 4 bases, with 24 bases left in between. The CDR3 DNA reads TGTGCCTGGAGTTTTCCCTGGCCTTCCCGGGAGTTAAATCAGCCCCAGCATTTT. It encodes CAWSFPWPSRELNQPQHF. The full variable domain, with the rest looked up from reference TRBV30 and TRBJ1-5, is SQTIHQWPATLVQPVGSPLSLECTVEGTSNPNLYWYRQAAGRGLQLLFYSVGIGQISSEVPQNLSASRPQDRQFILSSKKLLLSDSGFYLCAWSFPWPSRELNQPQHFGDGTRLSIL.

The table lists this clone with a count of one. The chain uses TRBV7-9 and TRBJ1-5; TRBD1 aligns across 8 bases. The CDR3 is 15 residues long. The ends lost 4 bases at V and 9 bases at J; junction bases unmatched: 11. CDR1 is SEHNR and CDR2 is FQNEAQ in the germline V gene (reference sequence). The CDR3 sequence: CASSSILGTGWPQHF. The CDR3, as DNA: TGTGCCAGCAGCTCAATTCTGGGGACAGGATGGCCCCAGCATTTT.

The chain links TRBV27 to TRBJ2-7, with a weak D call TRBD1 (6 bases). Trimming removed 2 bases from V and 0 bases from J, with 11 bases in between. The germline V gene has CDR1 MNHEY and CDR2 SMNVEV (reference sequence). CDR3 length equals 15 residues. The DNA for the CDR3 is TGTGCCAGCAGTTTACTTACAGGGATCTCCTACGAGCAGTACTTC. This codes for CASSLLTGISYEQYF.

The gene calls are TRBV5-5 and TRBJ2-7; TRBD2 matches 7 bases. This CDR3 spans 15 amino acids. CDR1 and CDR2 from the germline V gene are SGHKS and YYEKEE (reference sequence). The trim removed 2 bases at V and 5 bases at J, leaving 10 bases unmatched. In DNA form, the CDR3 reads TGTGCCAGCAGCTTAGAGGGGCGGGAGTTTGACGAGCAGTACTTC. Its protein product is CASSLEGREFDEQYF. Variable domain in full (rest from reference TRBV5-5 and TRBJ2-7): DAGVTQSPTHLIKTRGQQVTLRCSPISGHKSVSWYQQVLGQGPQFIFQYYEKEERGRGNFPDRFSARQFPNYSSELNVNALLLGDSALYLCASSLEGREFDEQYFGPGTRLTVT.

This clone was picked up many times. The chain employs TRBV7-9 and TRBJ1-1; no reliable D call. Per the germline V gene, CDR1 is SEHNR and CDR2 is FQNEAQ (reference sequence). Trimming left V 5 bases short and J 6 bases short, with 7 bases between. The CDR3 runs to 11 residues. CDR3 nucleotides: TGTGCCAGCAGCCCCGGGGCTGAAGCTTTCTTT. It yields the protein CASSPGAEAFF.

The chain carries TRBV5-4 and TRBJ1-1, with TRBD1 matching over 7 bases. This CDR3 region has 14 residues. V trimming: 4 bases; J trimming: 1 base; junction bases outside the gene matches: 4. The germline gives CDR1 SGHNT, CDR2 YYREEE (reference sequence). The CDR3 protein is CASSRTGANTEAFF. The CDR3 nucleotides are TGTGCCAGCAGCCGCACAGGGGCGAACACTGAAGCTTTCTTT.

V gene TRBV19 combines with J gene TRBJ1-6; tentatively, D is TRBD1 (5 bases). Germline V gene data show CDR1 as LNHDA and CDR2 as SQIVND (reference sequence). Trimming pared 5 bases from V and 7 bases from J, leaving 12 bases between. CDR3 length equals 14 residues. In DNA, the CDR3 is TGTGCCAGTAGTGTTCAGGGTCTGAATTCACCCCTCCACTTT. Translation gives CASSVQGLNSPLHF.

The V gene is TRBV29-1, the J gene TRBJ2-7; tentatively, D is TRBD1 (5 bases). The V and J ends lost 4 bases and 9 bases respectively, with 22 bases between them. This CDR3 spans 14 amino acids. CDR1 and CDR2 from the germline V gene are SQVTM and ANQGSEA. Written as DNA, the CDR3 is TGCAGCGTTGGTTGGACACCCGGATTGGAACGGCAGTACTTC. Its translation: CSVGWTPGLERQYF.

V is TRBV28 and J is TRBJ2-3; the D gene is possibly TRBD1 (7 bases). Germline V gene data show CDR1 as MDHEN and CDR2 as SYDVKM. The CDR3 loop spans 15 amino acids. V lost 5 bases and J 5 bases, leaving 17 bases between the germline ends. CDR3 nucleotides: TGTGCCAGCAGTCTAGGGGGCGGGACCCTAGATACGCAGTATTTT. Its protein is CASSLGGGTLDTQYF.

The CDR3 here is CASSLEARGSYEQYF. The CDR3, as DNA: TGCGCCAGCAGCTTGGAAGCGCGCGGTTCCTACGAGCAGTACTTC. This chain connects TRBV5-1 to TRBJ2-7; D gene unclear. Germline CDR1 SGHRS, CDR2 YFSETQ. V was cut by 0 bases and J by 1 base, with 11 bases left in between. The CDR3 is made up of 15 amino acids.

The V gene is TRBV28, the J gene TRBJ2-6, with D possibly TRBD1 on 6 matching bases. V lost 3 bases to trimming and J lost 4 bases, with 16 bases between them. CDR1 is MDHEN and CDR2 is SYDVKM in the germline V gene. The CDR3 totals 17 residues. CDR3 DNA: TGTGCCAGCAGTTTCCTACAGGGATTGGTCGGGGCCAACGTCCTGACTTTC. This sequence encodes CASSFLQGLVGANVLTF.

The chain couples TRBV2 to TRBJ1-6, with D perhaps matching TRBD1 (6 bases). The CDR3 extends over 15 amino acids. The V gene's germline CDR1 is SNHLY and CDR2 FYNNEI. V lost 2 bases and J lost 7, with 12 bases in between. CDR3 protein: CASSEHRVLNSPLHF. The CDR3 DNA reads TGTGCCAGCAGTGAACACAGGGTCCTCAATTCACCCCTCCACTTT.

The chain joins TRBV30 to TRBJ1-1; D is unresolved. V lost 3 bases and J lost 1, with 15 bases in between. Germline V gene sequence: CDR1 GTSNPN, CDR2 SVGIG (reference sequence). The CDR3 is 15 amino acids. The DNA for the CDR3 is TGTGCCTGGAGCAACATCGGGTCAGCGAACACTGAAGCTTTCTTT. Translation: CAWSNIGSANTEAFF.

The V and J genes are TRBV10-3 and TRBJ1-1, with no clear D. This CDR3 contains 15 residues. Germline values: CDR1 ENHRY, CDR2 SYGVKD. V was pared by 2 bases and J by 0 bases, with 10 bases between. The CDR3 DNA sequence: TGTGCCATCAGTGAGAACAGCCACCTGAACACTGAAGCTTTCTTT. This translates into CAISENSHLNTEAFF.